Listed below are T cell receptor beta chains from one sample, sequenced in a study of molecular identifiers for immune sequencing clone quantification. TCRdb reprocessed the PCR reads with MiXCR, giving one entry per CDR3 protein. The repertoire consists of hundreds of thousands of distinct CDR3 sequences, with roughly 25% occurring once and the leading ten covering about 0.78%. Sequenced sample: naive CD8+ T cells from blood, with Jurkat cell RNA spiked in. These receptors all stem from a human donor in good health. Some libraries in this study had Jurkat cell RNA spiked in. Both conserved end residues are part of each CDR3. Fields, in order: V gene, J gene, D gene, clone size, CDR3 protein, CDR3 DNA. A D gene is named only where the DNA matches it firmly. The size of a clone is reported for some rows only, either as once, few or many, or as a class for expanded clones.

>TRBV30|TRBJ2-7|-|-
CAWKDRTPAYEQYF
TGTGCCTGGAAAGACAGGACCCCAGCCTACGAGCAGTACTTC
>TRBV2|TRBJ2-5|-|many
CASRVTGPQETQYF
TGTGCCAGCAGGGTGACAGGTCCCCAAGAGACCCAGTACTTC
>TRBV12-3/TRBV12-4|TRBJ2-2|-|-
CAGGDTGELFF
TGTGCCGGCGGCGACACCGGGGAGCTGTTTTTT
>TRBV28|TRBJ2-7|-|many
CASSLLGEAYNSYEQYF
TGTGCCAGCAGTTTGCTTGGGGAAGCGTACAACTCCTACGAGCAGTACTTC
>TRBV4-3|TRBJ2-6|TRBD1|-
CASSHGTGGSGANVLTF
TGCGCCAGCAGCCACGGGACAGGGGGCTCTGGGGCCAACGTCCTGACTTTC
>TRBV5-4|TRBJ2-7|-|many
CASSLVGADEQYF
TGTGCCAGCAGCTTGGTAGGCGCCGACGAGCAGTACTTC
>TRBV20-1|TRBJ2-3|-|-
CSASDSEDSLVDTQYF
TGCAGTGCTAGCGATAGCGAGGACAGCCTCGTAGATACGCAGTATTTT
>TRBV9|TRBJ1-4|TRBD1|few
CASSVEQGTNEKLFF
TGTGCCAGCAGCGTAGAACAGGGGACTAATGAAAAACTGTTTTTT
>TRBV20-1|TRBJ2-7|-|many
CSARAEPYEQYF
TGCAGTGCCCGAGCCGAACCCTACGAGCAGTACTTC
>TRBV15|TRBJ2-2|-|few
CATSRPDGGGLGELFF
TGTGCCACCAGCCGGCCGGATGGCGGAGGGCTTGGGGAGCTGTTTTTT
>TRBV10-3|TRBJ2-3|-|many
CAISESGVYTDTQYF
TGTGCCATCAGTGAGTCCGGGGTATACACAGATACGCAGTATTTT
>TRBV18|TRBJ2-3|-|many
CASALSDGAPTDTQYF
TGTGCCAGCGCCCTTTCGGACGGGGCACCCACAGATACGCAGTATTTT
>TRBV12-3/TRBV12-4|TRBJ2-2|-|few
CASTIGGYGGELFF
TGTGCCAGCACCATTGGGGGTTACGGCGGGGAGCTGTTTTTT
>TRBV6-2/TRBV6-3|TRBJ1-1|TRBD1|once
CASKDPGTGINTEAFF
TGTGCCAGCAAAGATCCTGGGACAGGGATAAACACTGAAGCTTTCTTT
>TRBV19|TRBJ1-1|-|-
CASSCWANTEAFF
TGTGCCAGTAGTTGCTGGGCGAACACTGAAGCTTTCTTT
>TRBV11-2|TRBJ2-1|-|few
CASSFGPRGEQFF
TGTGCCAGCAGCTTCGGACCCCGAGGGGAGCAGTTCTTC
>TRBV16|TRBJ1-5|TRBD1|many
CASSPWTGGIDQPQHF
TGTGCCAGCAGCCCCTGGACAGGGGGGATAGATCAGCCCCAGCATTTT
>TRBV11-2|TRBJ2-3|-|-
CASSLDTPTDTQYF
TGTGCCAGCAGCTTAGATACTCCCACAGATACGCAGTATTTT
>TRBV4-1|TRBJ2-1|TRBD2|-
CASSQEGGASGGAYEQLF
TGCGCCAGCAGCCAAGAAGGCGGGGCTAGCGGGGGAGCCTACGAGCAGCTCTTC
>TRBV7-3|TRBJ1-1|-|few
CASSLNGGSGTEAFF
TGTGCCAGCAGCTTAAACGGGGGGAGTGGCACTGAAGCTTTCTTT
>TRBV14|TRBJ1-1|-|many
CASSQDRGSSNTEAFF
TGTGCCAGCAGCCAAGATAGAGGCTCCTCGAACACTGAAGCTTTCTTT
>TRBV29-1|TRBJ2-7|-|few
CSVAGLSSYEQYF
TGCAGCGTCGCGGGACTCAGCTCCTACGAGCAGTACTTC
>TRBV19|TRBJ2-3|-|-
CASRVSTGGESTQYF
TGTGCCAGTAGAGTTTCGACAGGAGGCGAGAGTACGCAGTATTTT
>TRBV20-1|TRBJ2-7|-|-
CSAHKGGTPYEQYF
TGCAGTGCCCACAAGGGGGGGACGCCCTACGAGCAGTACTTC
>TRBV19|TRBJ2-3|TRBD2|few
CATEPRTSGGKGIDTQYF
TGTGCCACCGAGCCGAGGACTAGCGGGGGGAAGGGGATCGATACGCAGTATTTT
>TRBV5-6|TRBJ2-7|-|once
CASSFWTAYEQCF
TGTGCCAGCAGCTTCTGGACTGCCTACGAGCAGTGCTTC
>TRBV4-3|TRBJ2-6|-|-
CASSQDWSGGLGANVLTF
TGCGCCAGCAGCCAAGATTGGTCAGGAGGCTTAGGGGCCAACGTCCTGACTTTC
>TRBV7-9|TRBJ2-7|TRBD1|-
CASSSGQGLIEQYF
TGTGCCAGCAGCTCGGGACAGGGGCTAATCGAGCAGTACTTC
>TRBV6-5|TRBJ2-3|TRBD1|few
CASSPRTGMADTQYF
TGTGCCAGCAGCCCACGGACAGGAATGGCAGATACGCAGTATTTT
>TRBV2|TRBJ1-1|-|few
CASSEAASANTEAFF
TGTGCCAGCAGTGAAGCGGCGTCAGCGAACACTGAAGCTTTCTTT
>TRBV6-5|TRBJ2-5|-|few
CASSSQWVRETQYF
TGTGCCAGCAGTTCCCAGTGGGTCCGGGAGACCCAGTACTTC
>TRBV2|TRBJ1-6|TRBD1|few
CASSAGTGWGSPLHF
TGTGCCAGCAGTGCCGGGACAGGGTGGGGTTCACCCCTCCACTTT
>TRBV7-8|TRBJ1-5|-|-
CASSLTDGGRQPQHF
TGTGCCAGCAGCCTTACGGACGGGGGACGTCAGCCCCAGCATTTT
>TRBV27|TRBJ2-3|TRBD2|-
CASSFQAAGGPYTQYF
TGTGCCAGCAGTTTTCAAGCAGCGGGAGGGCCATATACGCAGTATTTT
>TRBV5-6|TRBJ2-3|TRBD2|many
CASSTSGDFDTQYF
TGTGCCAGCAGTACTAGCGGGGATTTTGATACGCAGTATTTT
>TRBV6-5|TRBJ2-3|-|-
CASSYSSGLGTDTQYF
TGTGCCAGCAGTTACTCTTCGGGGTTGGGCACAGATACGCAGTATTTT
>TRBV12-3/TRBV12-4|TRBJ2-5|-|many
CASSFLFDNQETQYF
TGTGCCAGCAGTTTTCTTTTCGACAACCAAGAGACCCAGTACTTC
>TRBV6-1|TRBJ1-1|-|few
CASIEDNLNTEAFF
TGTGCCAGCATTGAGGACAATTTGAACACTGAAGCTTTCTTT
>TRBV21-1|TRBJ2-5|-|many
CAGQETQYF
TGTGCCGGCCAAGAGACCCAGTACTTC
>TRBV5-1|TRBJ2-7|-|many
CASSLEQSYEQYF
TGCGCCAGCAGCTTGGAGCAGTCCTACGAGCAGTACTTC
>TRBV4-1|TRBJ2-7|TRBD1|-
CASSQGQGTEQYF
TGCGCCAGCAGCCAGGGACAGGGTACCGAGCAGTACTTC
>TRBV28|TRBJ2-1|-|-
CASSTDAAYNEQFF
TGTGCCAGCAGTACGGACGCCGCCTACAATGAGCAGTTCTTC
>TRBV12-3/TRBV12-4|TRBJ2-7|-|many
CASSGSYEQYF
TGTGCCAGCAGTGGATCCTACGAGCAGTACTTC
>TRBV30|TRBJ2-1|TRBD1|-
CAWSFYPGGTFF
TGTGCCTGGAGTTTCTACCCAGGGGGCACGTTCTTC
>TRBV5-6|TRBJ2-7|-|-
CASSLVGGLSSFEQYF
TGTGCCAGCAGCTTGGTGGGGGGGCTCTCCTCCTTCGAGCAGTACTTC
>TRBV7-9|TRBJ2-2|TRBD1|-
CASSSPGQGTSGELFF
TGTGCCAGCAGTTCCCCGGGACAGGGGACCTCCGGGGAGCTGTTTTTT
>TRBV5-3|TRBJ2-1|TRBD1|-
CASSLGTGWILDEQFF
TGTGCCAGCAGCCTAGGGACAGGCTGGATTCTAGATGAGCAGTTCTTC
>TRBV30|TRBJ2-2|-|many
CAWSSVTGELFF
TGTGCCTGGAGTTCTGTTACCGGGGAGCTGTTTTTT
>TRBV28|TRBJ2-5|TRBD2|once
CASSPPASGQEPQYF
TGTGCCAGCAGCCCCCCGGCTAGCGGCCAAGAGCCCCAGTACTTC
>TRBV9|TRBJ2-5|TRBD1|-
CASSVTGGETQYF
TGTGCCAGCAGCGTTACAGGGGGAGAGACCCAGTACTTC
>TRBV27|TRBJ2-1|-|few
CASSFDRYYNEQFF
TGTGCCAGCAGTTTCGACAGGTATTACAATGAGCAGTTCTTC
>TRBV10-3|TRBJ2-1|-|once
CAISDFFGGNEQFF
TGTGCCATCAGTGACTTCTTCGGCGGCAATGAGCAGTTCTTC
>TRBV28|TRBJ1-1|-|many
CASTGTENTEAFF
TGTGCCAGCACGGGGACGGAGAACACTGAAGCTTTCTTT
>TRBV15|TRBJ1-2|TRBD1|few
CATSRGQGANYGYTF
TGTGCCACCAGCAGAGGACAGGGGGCGAACTATGGCTACACCTTC
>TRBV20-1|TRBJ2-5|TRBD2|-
CSATPGLALAETQYF
TGCAGTGCTACCCCGGGACTAGCGCTTGCAGAGACCCAGTACTTC
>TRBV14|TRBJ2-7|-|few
CASRPDGSYEQYF
TGTGCCAGCAGACCCGACGGCTCCTACGAGCAGTACTTC